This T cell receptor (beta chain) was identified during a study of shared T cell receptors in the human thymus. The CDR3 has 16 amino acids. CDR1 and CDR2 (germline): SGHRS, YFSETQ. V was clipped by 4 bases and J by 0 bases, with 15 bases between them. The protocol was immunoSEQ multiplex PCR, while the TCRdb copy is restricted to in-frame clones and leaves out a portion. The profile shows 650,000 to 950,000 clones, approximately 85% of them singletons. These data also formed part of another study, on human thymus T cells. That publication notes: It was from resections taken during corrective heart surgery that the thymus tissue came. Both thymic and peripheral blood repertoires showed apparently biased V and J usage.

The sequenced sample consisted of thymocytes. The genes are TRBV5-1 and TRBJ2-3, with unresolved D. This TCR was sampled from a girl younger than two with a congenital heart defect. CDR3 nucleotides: TGCGCCAGCAGCCCCCCCCATCGCGGAAGCACAGATACGCAGTATTTT. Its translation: CASSPPHRGSTDTQYF.